A single sample is the source of the 2 T cell receptor beta chains below, sequenced in a study of cytomegalovirus exposure and HLA in healthy donors. The primer mix had 60 Vbeta and 13 Jbeta primers. This table comes from immunoSEQ multiplex PCR, and its TCRdb copy is limited to in-frame clones, with some not included. The data show about 120,000 clones, around 80% seen once. The sequenced material came from PBMCs. Receptors were obtained from a middle-aged woman in good health and CMV-seropositive.

The count of this clone is one. The chain carries TRBV7-9 and TRBJ2-7; 8 nucleotides align to TRBD1. J lost 3 bases, V lost 5 bases, and 3 bases had no gene match. The CDR3 is 13 residues long. Germline lookup yields CDR1 SEHNR and CDR2 FQNEAQ (reference sequence). The CDR3 coding sequence is TGTGCCAGCAGCCGGACAGGGATCTACGAGCAGTACTTC. It codes for CASSRTGIYEQYF.

The V and J genes are TRBV9 and TRBJ1-1; 11 nucleotides agree with TRBD1. V was clipped by 4 bases and J by 4 bases; unmatched bases: 6. Per germline, CDR1 SGDLS and CDR2 YYNGEE. This CDR3 is built from 15 residues. CDR3 region: CASSFLGTGGTEAFF. The CDR3 DNA follows: TGTGCCAGCAGCTTCCTTGGGACAGGGGGCACTGAAGCTTTCTTT.